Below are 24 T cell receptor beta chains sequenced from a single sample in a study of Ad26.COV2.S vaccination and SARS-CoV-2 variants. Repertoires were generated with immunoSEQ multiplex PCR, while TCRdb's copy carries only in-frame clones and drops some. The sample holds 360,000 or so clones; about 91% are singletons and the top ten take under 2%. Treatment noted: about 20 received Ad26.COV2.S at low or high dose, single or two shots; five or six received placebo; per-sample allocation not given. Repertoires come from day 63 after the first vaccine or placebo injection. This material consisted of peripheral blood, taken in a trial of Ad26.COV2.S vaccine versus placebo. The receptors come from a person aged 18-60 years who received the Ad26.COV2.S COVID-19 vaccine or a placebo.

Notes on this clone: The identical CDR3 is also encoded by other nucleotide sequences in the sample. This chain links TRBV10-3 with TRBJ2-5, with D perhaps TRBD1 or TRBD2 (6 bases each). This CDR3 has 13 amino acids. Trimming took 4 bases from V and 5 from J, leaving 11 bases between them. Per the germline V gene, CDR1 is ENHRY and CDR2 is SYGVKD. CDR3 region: CAISVGGGETQYF. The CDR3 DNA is TGTGCCATCAGTGTCGGAGGGGGGGAGACCCAGTACTTC.

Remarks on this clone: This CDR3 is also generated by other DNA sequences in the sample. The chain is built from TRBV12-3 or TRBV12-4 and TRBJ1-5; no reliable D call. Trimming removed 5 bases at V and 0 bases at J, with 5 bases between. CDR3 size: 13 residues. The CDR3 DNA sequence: TGTGCCAGCAGTCTCAATAGCAATCAGCCCCAGCATTTT. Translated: CASSLNSNQPQHF.

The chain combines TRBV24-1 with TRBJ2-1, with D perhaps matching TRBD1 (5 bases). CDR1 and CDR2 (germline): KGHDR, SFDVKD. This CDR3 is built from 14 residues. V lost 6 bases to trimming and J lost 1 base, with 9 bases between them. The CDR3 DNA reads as TGTGCCACCAGTAGGGGTTGGTCCTACAATGAGCAGTTCTTC. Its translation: CATSRGWSYNEQFF.

The CDR3 here is CASSARQGRGEQYF. The CDR3 nucleotides read TGCGCCAGCAGCGCTCGACAGGGTCGAGGCGAGCAGTACTTC. This rearrangement joins TRBV4-3 to TRBJ2-7; 7 bases fit TRBD1. Germline loops: CDR1 LGHNA, CDR2 YSLEER. This CDR3 is 14 amino acids long. V shed 5 bases and J 6 bases; nucleotides not matched to a gene: 10.

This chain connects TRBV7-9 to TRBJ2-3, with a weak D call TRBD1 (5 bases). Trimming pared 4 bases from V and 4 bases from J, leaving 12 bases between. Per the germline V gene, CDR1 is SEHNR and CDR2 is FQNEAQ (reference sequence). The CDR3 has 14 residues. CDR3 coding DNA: TGTGCCAGCAGCTCTACAGGTGGATCAGATACGCAGTATTTT. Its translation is CASSSTGGSDTQYF.

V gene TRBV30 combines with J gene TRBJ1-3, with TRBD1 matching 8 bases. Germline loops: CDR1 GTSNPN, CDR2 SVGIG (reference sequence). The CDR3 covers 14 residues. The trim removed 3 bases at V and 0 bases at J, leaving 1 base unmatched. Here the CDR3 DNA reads TGTGCCTGGAGGGACAGGGCCTCTGGAAACACCATATATTTT. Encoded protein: CAWRDRASGNTIYF.

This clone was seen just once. The CDR3 protein is CASTPGTGGNQPQHF. CDR3 nucleotide sequence: TGTGCCAGCACCCCAGGGACAGGGGGCAATCAGCCCCAGCATTTT. The gene calls are TRBV6-5 and TRBJ1-5, with 10 bases identical to TRBD1. Germline values: CDR1 MNHEY, CDR2 SVGAGI. The CDR3 has 15 residues. J gave up 2 bases and V 7 bases, and 5 bases lay outside the gene matches.

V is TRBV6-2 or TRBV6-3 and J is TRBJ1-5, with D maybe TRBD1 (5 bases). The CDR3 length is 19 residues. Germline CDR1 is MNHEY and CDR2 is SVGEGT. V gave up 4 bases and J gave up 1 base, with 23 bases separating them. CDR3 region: CASSSAVGRISPSNQPQHF. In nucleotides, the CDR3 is TGTGCCAGCAGTTCCGCTGTGGGACGAATATCCCCCAGCAATCAGCCCCAGCATTTT.

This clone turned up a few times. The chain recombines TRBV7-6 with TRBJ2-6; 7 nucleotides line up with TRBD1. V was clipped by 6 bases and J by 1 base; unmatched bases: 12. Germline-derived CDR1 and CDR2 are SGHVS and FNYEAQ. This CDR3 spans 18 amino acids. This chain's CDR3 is CASSPGTDTISGANVLTF. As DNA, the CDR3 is TGTGCCAGCAGTCCCGGGACAGATACGATATCTGGGGCCAACGTCCTGACTTTC.

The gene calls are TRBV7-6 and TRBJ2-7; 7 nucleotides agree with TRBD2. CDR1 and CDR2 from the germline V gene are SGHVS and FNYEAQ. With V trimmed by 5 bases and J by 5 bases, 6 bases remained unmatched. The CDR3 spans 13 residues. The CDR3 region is CASSLGGSDEQYF. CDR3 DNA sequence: TGTGCCAGCAGCCTCGGGGGGAGTGACGAGCAGTACTTC. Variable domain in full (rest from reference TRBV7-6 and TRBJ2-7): GAGVSQSPRYKVTKRGQDVALRCDPISGHVSLYWYRQALGQGPEFLTYFNYEAQQDKSGLPNDRFSAERPEGSISTLTIQRTEQRDSAMYRCASSLGGSDEQYFGPGTRLTVT.

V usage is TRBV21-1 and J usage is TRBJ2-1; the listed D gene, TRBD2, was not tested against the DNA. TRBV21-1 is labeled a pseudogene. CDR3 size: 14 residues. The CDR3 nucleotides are TGTGCCAGCAGCGCTGGGGGGATGACGAATGAGCAGTTCTTC. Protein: CASSAGGMTNEQFF.

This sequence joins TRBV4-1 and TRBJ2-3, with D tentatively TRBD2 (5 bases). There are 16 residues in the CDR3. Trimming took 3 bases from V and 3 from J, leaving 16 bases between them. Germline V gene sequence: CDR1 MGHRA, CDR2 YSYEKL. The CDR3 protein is CASSQEPQRGTDTQYF. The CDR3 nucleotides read TGCGCCAGCAGCCAGGAACCCCAAAGAGGGACAGATACGCAGTATTTT.

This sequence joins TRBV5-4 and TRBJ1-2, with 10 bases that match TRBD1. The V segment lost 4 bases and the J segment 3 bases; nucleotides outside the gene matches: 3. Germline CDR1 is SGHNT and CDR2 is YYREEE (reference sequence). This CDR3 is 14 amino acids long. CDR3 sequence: CASSGDRGDYGYTF. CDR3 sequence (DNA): TGTGCCAGCAGCGGGGACAGGGGCGACTATGGCTACACCTTC.

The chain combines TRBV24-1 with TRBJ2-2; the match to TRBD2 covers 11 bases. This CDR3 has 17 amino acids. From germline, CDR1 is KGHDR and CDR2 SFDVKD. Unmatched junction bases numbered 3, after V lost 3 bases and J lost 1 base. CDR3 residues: CATSDPGTSGNTGELFF. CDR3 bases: TGTGCCACCAGTGATCCCGGGACTAGCGGGAACACCGGGGAGCTGTTTTTT.

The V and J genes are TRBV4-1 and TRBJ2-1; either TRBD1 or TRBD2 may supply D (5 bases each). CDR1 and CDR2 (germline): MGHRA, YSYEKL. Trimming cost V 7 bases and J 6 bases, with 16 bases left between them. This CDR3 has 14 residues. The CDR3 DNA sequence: TGCGCCAGCACCGCGGGTGGTGGGGGCAATGAGCAGTTCTTC. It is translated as CASTAGGGGNEQFF.

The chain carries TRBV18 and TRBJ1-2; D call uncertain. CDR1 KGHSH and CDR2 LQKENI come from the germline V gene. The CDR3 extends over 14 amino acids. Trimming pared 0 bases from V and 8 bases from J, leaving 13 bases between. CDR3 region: CASSPPVSGIGYTF. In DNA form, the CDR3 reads TGTGCCAGCTCACCACCGGTGTCGGGTATAGGCTACACCTTC.

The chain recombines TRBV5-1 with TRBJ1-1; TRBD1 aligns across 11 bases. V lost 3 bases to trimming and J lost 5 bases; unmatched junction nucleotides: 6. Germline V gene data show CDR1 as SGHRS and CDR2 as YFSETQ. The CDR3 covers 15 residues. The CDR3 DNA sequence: TGCGCCAGCAGCTCAAAGGGACAGGGGGTTACTGAAGCTTTCTTT. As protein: CASSSKGQGVTEAFF. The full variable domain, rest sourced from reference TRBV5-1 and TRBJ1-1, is KAGVTQTPRYLIKTRGQQVTLSCSPISGHRSVSWYQQTPGQGLQFLFEYFSETQRNKGNFPGRFSGRQFSNSRSEMNVSTLELGDSALYLCASSSKGQGVTEAFFGQGTRLTVV.

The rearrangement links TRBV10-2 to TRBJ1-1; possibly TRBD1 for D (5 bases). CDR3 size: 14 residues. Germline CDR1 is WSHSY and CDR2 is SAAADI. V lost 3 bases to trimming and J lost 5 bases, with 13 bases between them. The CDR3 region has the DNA TGCGCCAGCAGTGACGTGGCGGGGGGAACTGAAGCTTTCTTT. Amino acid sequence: CASSDVAGGTEAFF.

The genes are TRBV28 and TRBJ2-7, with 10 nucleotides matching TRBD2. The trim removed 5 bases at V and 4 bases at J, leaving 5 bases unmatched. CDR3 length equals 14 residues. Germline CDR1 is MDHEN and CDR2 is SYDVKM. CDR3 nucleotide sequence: TGTGCCAGCAGTCCCCCGACTAGCGGGTACGAGCAGTACTTC. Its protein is CASSPPTSGYEQYF.

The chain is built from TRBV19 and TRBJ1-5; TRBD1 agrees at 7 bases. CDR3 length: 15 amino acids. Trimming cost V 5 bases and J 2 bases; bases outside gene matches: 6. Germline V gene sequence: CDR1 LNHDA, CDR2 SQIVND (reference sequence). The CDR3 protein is CASSDHQGGNQPQHF. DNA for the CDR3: TGTGCCAGTAGTGATCATCAGGGGGGCAATCAGCCCCAGCATTTT.

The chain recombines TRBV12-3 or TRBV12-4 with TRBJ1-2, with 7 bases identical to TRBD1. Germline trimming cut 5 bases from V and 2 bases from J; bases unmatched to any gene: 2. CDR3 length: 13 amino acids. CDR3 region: CASSPGQNYGYTF. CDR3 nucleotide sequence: TGTGCCAGCAGTCCGGGACAGAACTATGGCTACACCTTC.

The DNA of the CDR3 is TGTGCCAGCAAGGGAGGACAGGGGAGGGGAGAGACCCAGTACTTC. This translates into CASKGGQGRGETQYF. The chain has TRBV2 and TRBJ2-5, with 9 nucleotides matching TRBD1. This CDR3 is built from 15 residues. J lost 4 bases, V lost 7 bases, and 10 bases had no gene match. The germline V gene has CDR1 SNHLY and CDR2 FYNNEI.

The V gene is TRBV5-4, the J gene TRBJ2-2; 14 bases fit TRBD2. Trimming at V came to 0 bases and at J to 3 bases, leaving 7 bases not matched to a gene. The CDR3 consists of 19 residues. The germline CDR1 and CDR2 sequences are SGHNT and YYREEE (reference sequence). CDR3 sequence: CASSLGLAGGVLDTGELFF. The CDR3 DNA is TGTGCCAGCAGCTTGGGACTAGCGGGAGGGGTATTGGACACCGGGGAGCTGTTTTTT.

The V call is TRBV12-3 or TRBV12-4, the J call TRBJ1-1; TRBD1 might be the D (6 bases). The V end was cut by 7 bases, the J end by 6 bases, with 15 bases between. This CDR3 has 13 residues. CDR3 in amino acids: CASTPARTAEAFF. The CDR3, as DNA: TGTGCCAGCACCCCAGCCCGGACAGCTGAAGCTTTCTTT.